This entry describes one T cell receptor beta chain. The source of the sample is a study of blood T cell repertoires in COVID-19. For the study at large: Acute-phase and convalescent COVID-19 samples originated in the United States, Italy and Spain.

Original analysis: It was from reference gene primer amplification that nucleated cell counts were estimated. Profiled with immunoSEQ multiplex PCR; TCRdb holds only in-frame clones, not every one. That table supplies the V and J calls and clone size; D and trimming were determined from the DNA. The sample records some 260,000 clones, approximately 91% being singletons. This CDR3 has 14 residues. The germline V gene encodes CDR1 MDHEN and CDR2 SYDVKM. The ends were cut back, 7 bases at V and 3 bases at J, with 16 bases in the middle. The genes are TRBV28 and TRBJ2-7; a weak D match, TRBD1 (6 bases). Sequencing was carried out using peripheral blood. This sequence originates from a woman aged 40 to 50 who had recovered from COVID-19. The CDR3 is CASKTTGIIYEQYF. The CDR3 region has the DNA TGTGCCAGCAAGACTACAGGGATCATCTACGAGCAGTACTTC.